What follows are 9 T cell receptor beta chains derived from one specimen sequenced in a study of blood T cell repertoires in COVID-19. The method was immunoSEQ multiplex PCR; TCRdb's version includes in-frame clones alone and lacks a portion of them. Seen here are some 350,000 clones, about 88% observed once, and the top ten hold 5.5% to 7.5%. What was sequenced was peripheral blood. These receptors were taken from a woman in her 70s with COVID-19, enrolled during active disease.

This clone was observed once. The rearrangement joins TRBV2 to TRBJ1-3, with 9 bases fitting TRBD1. This CDR3 contains 15 residues. CDR1 and CDR2 from the germline V gene are SNHLY and FYNNEI. The junction had 6 bases not matched to a gene; V was cut back by 5 bases and J by 4 bases. The CDR3 nucleotides are TGTGCCAGCAGTCCGTACAGGGGGCAAGGAAACACCATATATTTT. Translation: CASSPYRGQGNTIYF.

The V and J genes are TRBV6-6 and TRBJ1-3; possibly TRBD1 for D (5 bases). Trimming removed 4 bases from V and 4 bases from J, with 17 bases in between. This CDR3 is 16 amino acids long. Germline values: CDR1 MNHNY, CDR2 SVGAGI (reference sequence). CDR3 in DNA: TGTGCCAGCAGTTCCCTCTCGAAAGGGGTAGGAAACACCATATATTTT. It yields the protein CASSSLSKGVGNTIYF.

V gene TRBV5-1 combines with J gene TRBJ1-2; tentative D call: TRBD1 (6 bases). CDR3 length equals 13 residues. Deletions cut 3 bases from V and 6 bases from J, with 12 bases between. Germline CDR1 is SGHRS and CDR2 is YFSETQ. The DNA for the CDR3 is TGCGCCAGCAGCTATTGGACAGAGGATGGCTACACCTTC. It is translated as CASSYWTEDGYTF. The full variable domain, in which reference TRBV5-1 and TRBJ1-2 provide the parts outside the CDR3, is KAGVTQTPRYLIKTRGQQVTLSCSPISGHRSVSWYQQTPGQGLQFLFEYFSETQRNKGNFPGRFSGRQFSNSRSEMNVSTLELGDSALYLCASSYWTEDGYTFGSGTRLTVV.

The DNA of the CDR3 is TGTGCCAGCTCACCTAATACAGCCTACGAGCAGTACTTC. Its translation: CASSPNTAYEQYF. This chain links TRBV18 with TRBJ2-7; no firm D call. CDR1 is KGHSH, CDR2 LQKENI, per germline. The CDR3 has 13 amino acids. Trimming shortened V by 3 bases and J by 2 bases, and 8 bases separated the two germline ends.

The chain combines TRBV19 with TRBJ2-7; D is possibly TRBD1 (7 bases). This CDR3 contains 15 residues. CDR1 is LNHDA and CDR2 is SQIVND in the germline V gene (reference sequence). V was shortened by 4 bases and J by 5 bases, with 18 bases between the two germline ends. Here the CDR3 reads CASSTPGGFENEQYF. Here the CDR3 DNA reads TGTGCCAGTAGTACACCAGGGGGGTTTGAGAACGAGCAGTACTTC.

This rearrangement joins TRBV3-1 (or the pseudogene TRBV3-2) to TRBJ2-2; unclear D gene. Trimming took off 8 bases at V and 7 bases at J, with 11 bases between the two ends. Germline CDR1 reads LGHDT; CDR2 reads YNNKEL (reference sequence). This CDR3 region has 12 residues. CDR3 loop: CASPDILGELFF. CDR3 sequence (DNA): TGTGCCAGCCCCGACATCCTCGGGGAGCTGTTTTTT.

This chain uses TRBV28 with TRBJ1-1; maybe TRBD1 (6 bases). V dropped 8 bases and J dropped 8 bases, with 12 bases sitting between them. Germline CDR1 is MDHEN and CDR2 is SYDVKM. The CDR3 is made up of 11 amino acids. The CDR3 DNA sequence: TGTGCCAGCTCAAGTCAGGGGGAAGCTTTCTTT. Translation gives CASSSQGEAFF.

CDR3 in DNA: TGTGCCAGCACCGGGACAGTAAACACCGGGGAGCTGTTTTTT. Translation gives CASTGTVNTGELFF. This chain joins TRBV28 and TRBJ2-2; 7 bases are a match to TRBD1. The CDR3 sequence is 14 residues long. Unmatched junction bases numbered 4, after V lost 7 bases and J lost 2 bases. Germline loops: CDR1 MDHEN, CDR2 SYDVKM.

The chain links TRBV5-4 to TRBJ2-7, with 13 bases that match TRBD2. This CDR3 is 15 amino acids long. Germline values: CDR1 SGHNT, CDR2 YYREEE (reference sequence). The V segment lost 4 bases and the J segment 7 bases; nucleotides outside the gene matches: 8. CDR3 sequence (DNA): TGTGCCAGCAGCCGTACTAGCGGGGGGGCGGGTGAGCAGTACTTC. Translation: CASSRTSGGAGEQYF.